This entry is about one T cell receptor (beta chain). Its antigen is undetermined. From germline, CDR1 is ENHRY and CDR2 SYGVKD. This CDR3 spans 12 amino acids. The input for each TCR library was around 3,400 ng of total RNA. Incorporation of UMIs carrying a 6-nucleotide sample barcode was performed by template switching. TCRdb reprocessed the 5' RACE reads, keeping one entry per CDR3 protein, no DNA. The table lists a few hundred thousand distinct CDR3 sequences. This sample was taken from a study of monozygotic twins with inflammatory bowel disease. Regarding the study as a whole: No difference was seen in repertoire similarity between concordant and discordant twins, possibly from limited power. IBD patients share fewer clonotypes with other people than healthy twins do, especially with disease activity.

The chain carries TRBV10-3 and TRBJ2-7. The source material was blood. The sequence was obtained from a human donor with ulcerative colitis or Crohn's disease, or a healthy co-twin of an affected twin (not recorded which). The CDR3 protein is CAITGDSYEQYF.